This TCR beta chain was retrieved from a study of blood T cells in healthy people across ages. With 0 bases removed from V and 0 bases from J, the gap between germline ends came to 12 bases. The CDR3 length is 16 residues. Germline loops: CDR1 LGHNA, CDR2 YSLEER. This clonotype was counted many times. The authors ran a second PCR of 7 to 11 cycles using a sample-barcoded 5' primer and a J-beta primer mix. A single record per CDR3 protein comes from TCRdb applying MiXCR to the 5' RACE reads. Among around 790,000 distinct CDR3 sequences listed, 40% to 50% were seen once. The sequencing input was blood. The V gene is TRBV4-3, the J gene TRBJ2-7; D uncertain. This clonotype was sampled from a man between 60 and 75 years old in good health. CDR3 protein: CASSQDRALSSYEQYF. CDR3 coding DNA: TGCGCCAGCAGCCAAGATCGGGCCTTAAGCTCCTACGAGCAGTACTTC.